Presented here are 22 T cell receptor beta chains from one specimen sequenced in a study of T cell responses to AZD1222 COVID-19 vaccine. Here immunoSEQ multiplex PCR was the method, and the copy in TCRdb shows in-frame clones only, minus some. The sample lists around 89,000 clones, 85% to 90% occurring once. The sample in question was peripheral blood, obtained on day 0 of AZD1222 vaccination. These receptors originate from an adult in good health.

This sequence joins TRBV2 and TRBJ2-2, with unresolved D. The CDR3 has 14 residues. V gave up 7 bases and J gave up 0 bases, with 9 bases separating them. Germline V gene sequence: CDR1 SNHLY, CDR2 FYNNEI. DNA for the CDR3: TGTGCCAGCAAGGCTAGTTCGAACACCGGGGAGCTGTTTTTT. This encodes CASKASSNTGELFF.

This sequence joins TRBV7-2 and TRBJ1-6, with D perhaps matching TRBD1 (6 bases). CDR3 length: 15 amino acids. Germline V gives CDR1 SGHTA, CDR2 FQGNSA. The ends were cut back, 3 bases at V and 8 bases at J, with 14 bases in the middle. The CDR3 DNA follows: TGTGCCAGCAGCTTCAAACAGGGTACGGATTCACCCCTCCACTTT. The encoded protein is CASSFKQGTDSPLHF.

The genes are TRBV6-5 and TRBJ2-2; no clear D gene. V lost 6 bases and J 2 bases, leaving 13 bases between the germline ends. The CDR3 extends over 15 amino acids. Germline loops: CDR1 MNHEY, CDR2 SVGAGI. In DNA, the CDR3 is TGTGCCAGCAGGGCTATGAGCGTTAACACCGGGGAGCTGTTTTTT. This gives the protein CASRAMSVNTGELFF.

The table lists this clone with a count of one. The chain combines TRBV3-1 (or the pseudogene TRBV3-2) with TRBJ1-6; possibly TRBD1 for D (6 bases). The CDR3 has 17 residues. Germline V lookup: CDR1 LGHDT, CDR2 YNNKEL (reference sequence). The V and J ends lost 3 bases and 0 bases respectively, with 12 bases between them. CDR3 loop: CASSQVQGSSYNSPLHF. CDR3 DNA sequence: TGTGCCAGCAGCCAGGTACAGGGAAGCTCCTATAATTCACCCCTCCACTTT.

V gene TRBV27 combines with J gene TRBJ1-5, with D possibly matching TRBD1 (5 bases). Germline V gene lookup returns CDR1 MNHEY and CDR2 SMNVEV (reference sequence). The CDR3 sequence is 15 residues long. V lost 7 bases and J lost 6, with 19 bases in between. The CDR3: CASTRRKGRCQPQHF. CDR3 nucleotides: TGTGCCAGCACCCGACGGAAGGGGCGGTGTCAGCCCCAGCATTTT.

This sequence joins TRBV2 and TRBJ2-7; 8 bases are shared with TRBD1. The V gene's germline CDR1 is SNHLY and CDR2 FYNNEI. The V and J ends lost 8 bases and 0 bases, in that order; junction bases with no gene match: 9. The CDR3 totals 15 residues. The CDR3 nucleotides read TGTGCCAGCCTGAAACAGGGGGAAAGCTCCTACGAGCAGTACTTC. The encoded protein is CASLKQGESSYEQYF.

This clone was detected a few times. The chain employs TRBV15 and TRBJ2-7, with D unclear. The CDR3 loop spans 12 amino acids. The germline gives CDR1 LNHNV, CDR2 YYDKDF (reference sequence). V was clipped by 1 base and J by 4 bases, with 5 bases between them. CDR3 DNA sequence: TGTGCCACCAGCAGAGGAAATTACGAGCAGTACTTC. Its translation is CATSRGNYEQYF.

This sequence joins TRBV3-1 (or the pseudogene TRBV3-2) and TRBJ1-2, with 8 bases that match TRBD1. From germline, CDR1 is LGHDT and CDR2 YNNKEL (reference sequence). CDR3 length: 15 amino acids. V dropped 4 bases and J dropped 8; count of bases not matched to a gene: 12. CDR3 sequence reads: CASSRLTPGTGGYTF. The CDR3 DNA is TGTGCCAGCAGCCGCTTAACTCCCGGGACAGGCGGCTACACCTTC.

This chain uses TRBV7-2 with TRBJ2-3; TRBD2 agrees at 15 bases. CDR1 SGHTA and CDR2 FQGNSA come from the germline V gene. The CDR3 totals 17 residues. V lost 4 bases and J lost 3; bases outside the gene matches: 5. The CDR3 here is CASSSGTSGRRTDTQYF. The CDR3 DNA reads TGTGCCAGCAGCTCGGGGACTAGCGGGAGGAGGACAGATACGCAGTATTTT.

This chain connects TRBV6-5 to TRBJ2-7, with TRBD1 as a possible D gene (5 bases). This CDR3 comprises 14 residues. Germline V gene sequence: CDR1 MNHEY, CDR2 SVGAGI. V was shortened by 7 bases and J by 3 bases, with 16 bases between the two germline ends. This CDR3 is CASTPLQGHYEQYF. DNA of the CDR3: TGTGCCAGCACCCCCTTGCAGGGTCACTACGAGCAGTACTTC.

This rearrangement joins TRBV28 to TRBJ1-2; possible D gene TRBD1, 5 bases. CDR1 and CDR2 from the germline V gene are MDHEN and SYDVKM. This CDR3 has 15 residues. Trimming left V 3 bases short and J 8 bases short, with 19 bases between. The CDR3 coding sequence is TGTGCCAGCAGTTTTAGTCTGTCCGGGGCTCAGGGCTACACCTTC. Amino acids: CASSFSLSGAQGYTF.

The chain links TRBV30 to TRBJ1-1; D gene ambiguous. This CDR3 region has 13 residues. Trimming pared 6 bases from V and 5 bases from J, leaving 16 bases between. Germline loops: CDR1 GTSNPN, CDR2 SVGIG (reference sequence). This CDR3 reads CACRRGEGTEAFF. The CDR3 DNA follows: TGTGCCTGTCGCCGCGGGGAAGGGACTGAAGCTTTCTTT.

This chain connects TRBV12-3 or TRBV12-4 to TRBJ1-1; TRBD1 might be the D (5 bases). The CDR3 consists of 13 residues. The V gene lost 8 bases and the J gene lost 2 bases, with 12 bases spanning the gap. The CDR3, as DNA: TGTGCCAGCTCGGGGCAGACCAACACTGAAGCTTTCTTT. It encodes CASSGQTNTEAFF.

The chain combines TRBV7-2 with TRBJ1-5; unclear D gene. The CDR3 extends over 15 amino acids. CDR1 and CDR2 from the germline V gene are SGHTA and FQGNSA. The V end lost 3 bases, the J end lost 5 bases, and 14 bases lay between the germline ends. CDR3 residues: CASSFSGREDQPQHF. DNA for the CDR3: TGTGCCAGCAGCTTTTCGGGGAGGGAGGATCAGCCCCAGCATTTT.

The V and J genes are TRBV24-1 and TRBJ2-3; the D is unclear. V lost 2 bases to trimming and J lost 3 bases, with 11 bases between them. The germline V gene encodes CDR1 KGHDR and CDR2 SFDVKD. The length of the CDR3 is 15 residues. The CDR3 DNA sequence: TGTGCCACCAGTGATTCTCGCCCTAGAACAGATACGCAGTATTTT. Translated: CATSDSRPRTDTQYF.

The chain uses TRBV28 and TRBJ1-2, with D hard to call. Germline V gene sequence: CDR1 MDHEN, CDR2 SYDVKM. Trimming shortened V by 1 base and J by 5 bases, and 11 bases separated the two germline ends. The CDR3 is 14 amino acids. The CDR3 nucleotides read TGTGCCAGCAGTTTATCAAGCATGGTTTATGGCTACACCTTC. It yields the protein CASSLSSMVYGYTF.

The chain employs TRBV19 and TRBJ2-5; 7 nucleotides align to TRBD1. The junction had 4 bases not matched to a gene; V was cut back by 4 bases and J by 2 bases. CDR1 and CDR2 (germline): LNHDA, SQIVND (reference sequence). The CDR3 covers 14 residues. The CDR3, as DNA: TGTGCCAGTAGTAGGGACAGAGTACAAGAGACCCAGTACTTC. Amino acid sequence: CASSRDRVQETQYF.

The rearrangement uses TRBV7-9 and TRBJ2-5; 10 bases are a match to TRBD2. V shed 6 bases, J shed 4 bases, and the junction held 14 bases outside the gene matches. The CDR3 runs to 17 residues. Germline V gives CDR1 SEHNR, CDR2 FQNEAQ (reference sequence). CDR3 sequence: CASSYLAGAAPRETQYF. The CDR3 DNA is TGTGCCAGCAGTTACCTAGCGGGGGCCGCCCCTAGAGAGACCCAGTACTTC.

The CDR3 DNA sequence: TGTGCCAGCAGCTTATACTCTGGGGACCACTCCTACAATGAGCAGTTCTTC. This sequence encodes CASSLYSGDHSYNEQFF. The gene calls are TRBV11-3 and TRBJ2-1; either TRBD1 or TRBD2 may supply D (5 bases each). Germline V lookup: CDR1 SGHNT, CDR2 YENEEA. V dropped 2 bases and J dropped 0 bases, with 14 bases sitting between them. The CDR3 runs to 17 residues.

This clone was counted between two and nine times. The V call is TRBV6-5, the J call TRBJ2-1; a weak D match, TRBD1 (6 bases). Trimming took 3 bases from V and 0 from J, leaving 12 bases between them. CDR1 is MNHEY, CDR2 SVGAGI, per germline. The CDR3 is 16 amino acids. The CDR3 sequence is CASSYRGGSSYNEQFF. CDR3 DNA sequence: TGTGCCAGCAGTTATAGAGGGGGAAGCTCCTACAATGAGCAGTTCTTC.

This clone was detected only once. DNA for the CDR3: TGTGCCAGCCGCCGACTAGCGGGAGGGCCGGGGCAAGAGACCCAGTACTTC. Protein sequence: CASRRLAGGPGQETQYF. The chain employs TRBV13 and TRBJ2-5; 14 positions agree with TRBD2. The germline V gene has CDR1 PRHDT and CDR2 FYEKMQ (reference sequence). V lost 8 bases to trimming and J lost 2 bases; unmatched junction nucleotides: 10. The CDR3 totals 17 residues.

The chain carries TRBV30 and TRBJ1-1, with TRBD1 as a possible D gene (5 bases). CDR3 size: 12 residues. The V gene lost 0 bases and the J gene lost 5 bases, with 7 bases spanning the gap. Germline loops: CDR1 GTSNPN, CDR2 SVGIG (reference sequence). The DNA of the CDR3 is TGTGCCTGGAGTGTGGGGCAAACTGAAGCTTTCTTT. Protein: CAWSVGQTEAFF.